There are a few counts of the clone carrying this T cell receptor (beta chain). Sequencing used immunoSEQ multiplex PCR; TCRdb keeps in-frame clones, though not all of them. The sample records 30,000 to 45,000 clones, roughly 72% being singletons. The source of the sample is a study of radiotherapy plus CTLA-4 blockade in lung cancer. V dropped 1 base and J dropped 2; count of bases not matched to a gene: 3. The CDR3 has 15 amino acids. CDR1 MNHNS and CDR2 SASEGT come from the germline V gene. The gene calls are TRBV6-1 and TRBJ2-7; 9 positions agree with TRBD2. The source of this sequence is a human donor with non-small cell lung cancer who had stable disease on radiotherapy plus ipilimumab. The source material was peripheral blood, sampled from a patient treated with radiotherapy plus ipilimumab. CDR3 region: CASSEELAGAYEQYF. The CDR3, as DNA: TGTGCCAGCAGTGAAGAACTAGCGGGCGCCTACGAGCAGTACTTC.